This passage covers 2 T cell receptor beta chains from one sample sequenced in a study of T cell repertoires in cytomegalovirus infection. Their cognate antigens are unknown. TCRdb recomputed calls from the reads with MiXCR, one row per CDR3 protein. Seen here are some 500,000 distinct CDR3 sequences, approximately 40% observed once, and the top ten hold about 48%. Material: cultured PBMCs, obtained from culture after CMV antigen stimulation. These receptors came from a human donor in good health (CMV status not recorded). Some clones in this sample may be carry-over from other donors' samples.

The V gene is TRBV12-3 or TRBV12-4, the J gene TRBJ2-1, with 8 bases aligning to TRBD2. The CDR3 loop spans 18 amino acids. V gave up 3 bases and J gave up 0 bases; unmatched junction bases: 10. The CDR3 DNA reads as TGTGCCAGCAGTTTGTCACCCGGGGGGGCCTTCTCCTACAATGAGCAGTTCTTC. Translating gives CASSLSPGGAFSYNEQFF.

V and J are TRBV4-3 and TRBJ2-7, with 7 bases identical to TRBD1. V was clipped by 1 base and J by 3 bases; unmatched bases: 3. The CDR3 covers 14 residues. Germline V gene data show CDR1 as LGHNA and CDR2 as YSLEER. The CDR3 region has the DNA TGCGCCAGCAGCCAAGGACAGGGAAGCTACGAGCAGTACTTC. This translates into CASSQGQGSYEQYF.